The rows below give T cell receptor beta chains drawn from one sample of a study of CD8+ T cells in alopecia areata. Sequencing was performed with immunoSEQ multiplex PCR; in TCRdb, only in-frame clones are kept and a portion is missing. The sample carries some 220,000 clones, more than 45% recorded once. Here the sequenced sample was CD4+ T cells sorted from blood, taken at week 4, from a patient treated with tofacitinib. Receptor source: a human donor with alopecia areata. The CDR3 runs from the conserved cysteine through the conserved F or W. The D gene is left open where the match is weak. Not every row has a clone size; where given, it reads once, few, many or a size class.

d_call clone_size j_call v_call cdr3_aa cdr3_nt
TRBD1 NA TRBJ1-1 TRBV19 CASSRYRDRTRGTEAFF TGTGCCAGTAGTAGATACCGGGACAGGACAAGGGGAACTGAAGCTTTCTTT
NA NA TRBJ1-1 TRBV29-1 CSVVIRFDTEAFF TGCAGCGTTGTCATCCGGTTCGACACTGAAGCTTTCTTT
TRBD1 NA TRBJ1-5 TRBV5-1 CASSLDRTGDQPQHF TGCGCCAGCAGCTTGGATCGGACAGGAGATCAGCCCCAGCATTTT
NA NA TRBJ1-5 TRBV2 CASNRQPPEPQHF TGTGCCAGCAACAGGCAGCCTCCGGAGCCCCAGCATTTT
NA few TRBJ1-2 TRBV7-2 CASSPGYGYTF TGTGCCAGCAGCCCGGGGTACGGCTACACCTTC
TRBD1 once TRBJ1-2 TRBV29-1 CSARTGQFGYTF TGCAGCGCTAGGACAGGGCAGTTTGGCTACACCTTC
NA NA TRBJ1-2 TRBV2 CASSENTNYGYTF TGTGCCAGCAGTGAAAACACGAACTATGGCTACACCTTC
NA NA TRBJ1-2 TRBV14 CASSLTQNYGYTF TGTGCCAGCAGCCTCACACAGAACTATGGCTACACCTTC
NA few TRBJ2-4 TRBV28 CASSSGENIQYF TGTGCCAGCAGTTCCGGGGAAAACATTCAGTACTTC
NA NA TRBJ2-5 TRBV7-3 CASSLTGLSLETQYF TGTGCCAGCAGCCTGACGGGACTCTCCTTAGAGACCCAGTACTTC
NA NA TRBJ1-2 TRBV4-1 CASNQGQNNNYGYTF TGCGCCAGCAACCAAGGACAGAACAATAACTATGGCTACACCTTC
NA NA TRBJ2-3 TRBV15 CATSRVSGARTQYF TGTGCCACCAGCAGAGTCTCGGGGGCTCGTACGCAGTATTTT
NA NA TRBJ2-7 TRBV7-2 CASSLGKTIAYEQYF TGTGCCAGCAGCTTGGGCAAAACGATTGCCTACGAGCAGTACTTC
NA few TRBJ1-6 TRBV27 CASTGGAYNSPLHF TGTGCCAGCACGGGGGGTGCCTATAATTCACCCCTCCACTTT
NA many TRBJ1-5 TRBV30 CAWSGGDNQPQHF TGTGCCTGGAGCGGGGGGGACAATCAGCCCCAGCATTTT
NA NA TRBJ2-6 TRBV27 CASSLSGANVLTF TGTGCCAGCAGTTTGAGTGGGGCCAACGTCCTGACTTTC
TRBD1 NA TRBJ1-2 TRBV29-1 CSVSDRGYGYTF TGCAGCGTTTCGGACAGGGGCTATGGCTACACCTTC
NA few TRBJ1-1 TRBV19 CASTKEVSYTEAFF TGTGCCAGTACAAAGGAGGTCAGTTACACTGAAGCTTTCTTT
NA NA TRBJ1-6 TRBV10-1 CASSTGSYNSPLHF TGCGCCAGCAGTACGGGCTCCTATAATTCACCCCTCCACTTT
NA NA TRBJ1-2 TRBV5-1 CASSFGAGANYGYTF TGCGCCAGCAGCTTCGGAGCAGGGGCAAACTATGGCTACACCTTC
NA NA TRBJ1-1 TRBV29-1 CSAAPEHRVEAFF TGCAGCGCCGCCCCCGAGCACAGGGTTGAAGCTTTCTTT
NA NA TRBJ1-4 TRBV15 CATSGRSSTNEKLFF TGTGCCACCAGCGGCCGGTCTTCAACTAATGAAAAACTGTTTTTT
TRBD1 NA TRBJ1-1 TRBV5-6 CASTRQGAGAEAFF TGTGCCAGCACCCGACAGGGGGCTGGGGCTGAAGCTTTCTTT
NA NA TRBJ2-6 TRBV30 CAWSGSGANVLTF TGTGCCTGGAGTGGGTCTGGGGCCAACGTCCTGACTTTC
NA NA TRBJ2-1 TRBV4-3 CASSQAGVGGSSYNEQFF TGCGCCAGCAGCCAAGCGGGTGTCGGCGGAAGCTCCTACAATGAGCAGTTCTTC
NA NA TRBJ1-5 TRBV30 CAWRSPHRNQPQHF TGTGCCTGGAGATCCCCCCATAGGAATCAGCCCCAGCATTTT
TRBD1 few TRBJ2-4 TRBV29-1 CSALGQAKNIQYF TGCAGTGCTCTGGGACAGGCCAAAAACATTCAGTACTTC
NA NA TRBJ2-3 TRBV20-1 CSAKDDTQYF TGCAGTGCTAAGGATGATACGCAGTATTTT
TRBD2 NA TRBJ2-3 TRBV4-1 CASSQDWGLALRTDTQYF TGCGCCAGCAGCCAAGATTGGGGACTAGCACTCCGCACAGATACGCAGTATTTT
NA few TRBJ2-5 TRBV29-1 CSVEYSSQETQYF TGCAGCGTTGAGTACAGTTCCCAAGAGACCCAGTACTTC